A selection of T cell receptor beta chains follows, all from one sample in a study of blood T cell repertoires in COVID-19. This table comes from immunoSEQ multiplex PCR, and its TCRdb copy is limited to in-frame clones, with some not included. The table includes about 190,000 clones, roughly four fifths detected once. Sequencing was done on a sample of peripheral blood. These receptors were collected from a man aged 25-45 years with active or convalescent COVID-19. Both conserved end residues are part of each CDR3.

v_gene	j_gene	CDR3aa
TRBV5-1	TRBJ1-1	CASSSAFTGENTEAFF
TRBV27	TRBJ2-7	CASSLFFGGYEQYF
TRBV5-8	TRBJ2-3	CASSFRGGAADTQYF
TRBV19	TRBJ2-3	CASSIDFADTQYF
TRBV7-8	TRBJ1-3	CASSPGSNSGNTIYF
TRBV5-8	TRBJ1-1	CASSLAGGGRGTEAFF
TRBV11-2	TRBJ1-1	CASSLDPGQSNTEAFF
TRBV30	TRBJ2-7	CAWTQTSERHEQYF
TRBV9	TRBJ1-2	CASSRAGESNYGYTF
TRBV6-1	TRBJ2-3	CASSEGRTSGGEDTQYF
TRBV11-2	TRBJ1-1	CASSEYTGAMNTEAFF
TRBV5-6	TRBJ1-1	CASSVREGRTEAFF
TRBV10-3	TRBJ1-6	CAISAAGTRDSPLHF
TRBV4-1	TRBJ2-1	CASSLLTGGVRFDEQFF
TRBV4-1	TRBJ2-2	CASSQGQTGELFF
TRBV9	TRBJ1-6	CASSAQTGRSPLHF
TRBV5-1	TRBJ2-5	CASSGRGQGDSQYF
TRBV10-3	TRBJ2-3	CAIGWAEGALMGHTDTQYF
TRBV13	TRBJ1-2	CASSKTGFYGYTF
TRBV18	TRBJ1-5	CASSPRDRGSNQPQHF
TRBV7-9	TRBJ2-7	CASSLEVTSGSTPREQYF
TRBV19	TRBJ2-3	CASRDTRAGTDTQYF
TRBV28	TRBJ2-2	CASSFGGRTGELFF
TRBV21-1	TRBJ1-1	CATWAGAVAFF